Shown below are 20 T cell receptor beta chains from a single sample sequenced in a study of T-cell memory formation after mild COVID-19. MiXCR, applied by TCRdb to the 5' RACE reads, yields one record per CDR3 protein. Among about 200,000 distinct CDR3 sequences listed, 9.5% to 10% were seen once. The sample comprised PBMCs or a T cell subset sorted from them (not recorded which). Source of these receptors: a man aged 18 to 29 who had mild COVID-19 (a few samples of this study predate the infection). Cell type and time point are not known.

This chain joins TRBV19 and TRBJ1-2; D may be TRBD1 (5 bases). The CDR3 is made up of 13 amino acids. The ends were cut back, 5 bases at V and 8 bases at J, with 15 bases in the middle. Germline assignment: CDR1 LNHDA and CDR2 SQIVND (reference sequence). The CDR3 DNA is TGTGCCAGTAGTCAGAGACAGATAACGGGCTACACCTTC. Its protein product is CASSQRQITGYTF.

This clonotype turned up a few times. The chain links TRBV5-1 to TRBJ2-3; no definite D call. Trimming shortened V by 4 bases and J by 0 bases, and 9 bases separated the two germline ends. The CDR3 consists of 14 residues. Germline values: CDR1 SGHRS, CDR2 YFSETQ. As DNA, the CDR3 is TGCGCCAGCAGCAGAATATCTAGCACAGATACGCAGTATTTT. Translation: CASSRISSTDTQYF. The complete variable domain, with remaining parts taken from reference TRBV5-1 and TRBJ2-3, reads KAGVTQTPRYLIKTRGQQVTLSCSPISGHRSVSWYQQTPGQGLQFLFEYFSETQRNKGNFPGRFSGRQFSNSRSEMNVSTLELGDSALYLCASSRISSTDTQYFGPGTRLTVL.

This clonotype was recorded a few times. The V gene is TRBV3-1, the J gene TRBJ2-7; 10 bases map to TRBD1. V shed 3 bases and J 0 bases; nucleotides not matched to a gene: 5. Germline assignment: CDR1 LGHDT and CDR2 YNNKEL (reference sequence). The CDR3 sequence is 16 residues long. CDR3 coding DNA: TGTGCCAGCAGCCAGGCCGGGACAGGGGACTCCTACGAGCAGTACTTC. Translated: CASSQAGTGDSYEQYF.

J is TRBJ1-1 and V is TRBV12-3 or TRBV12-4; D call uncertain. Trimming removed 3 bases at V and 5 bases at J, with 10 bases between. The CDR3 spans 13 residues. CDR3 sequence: CASSFLPGTEAFF. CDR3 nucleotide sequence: TGTGCCAGCAGTTTCCTTCCGGGTACTGAAGCTTTCTTT.

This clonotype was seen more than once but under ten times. CDR3 sequence (DNA): TGTGCCAGCAGCTTGCGGACAGGGAGCACTGAAGCTTTCTTT. As protein: CASSLRTGSTEAFF. The V and J genes are TRBV11-2 and TRBJ1-1; 8 bases agree with TRBD1. Trimming took 3 bases from V and 4 from J; bases not matched to a gene: 4. The CDR3 sequence is 14 residues long. Germline-derived CDR1 and CDR2 are SGHAT and FQNNGV.

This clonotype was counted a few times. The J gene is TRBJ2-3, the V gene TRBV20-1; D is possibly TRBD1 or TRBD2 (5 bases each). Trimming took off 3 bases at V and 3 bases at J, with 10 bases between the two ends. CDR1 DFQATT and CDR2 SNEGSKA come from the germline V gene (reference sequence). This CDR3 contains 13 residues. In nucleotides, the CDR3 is TGCAGTGCTAGGATCTGGGGGACAGATACGCAGTATTTT. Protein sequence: CSARIWGTDTQYF.

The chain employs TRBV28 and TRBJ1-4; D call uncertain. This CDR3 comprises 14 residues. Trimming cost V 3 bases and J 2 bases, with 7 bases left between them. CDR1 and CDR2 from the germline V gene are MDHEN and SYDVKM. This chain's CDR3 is CASSFVGTNEKLFF. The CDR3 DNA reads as TGTGCCAGCAGTTTCGTCGGGACTAATGAAAAACTGTTTTTT.

In DNA, the CDR3 is TGCGCCAGCAGCCCGGTGGTCAGGGGAGAAAACATTCAGTACTTC. Its translation is CASSPVVRGENIQYF. This rearrangement joins TRBV4-1 to TRBJ2-4; TRBD1 might be the D (6 bases). V was shortened by 4 bases and J by 5 bases, with 15 bases between the two germline ends. Per germline, CDR1 MGHRA and CDR2 YSYEKL. The CDR3 totals 15 residues.

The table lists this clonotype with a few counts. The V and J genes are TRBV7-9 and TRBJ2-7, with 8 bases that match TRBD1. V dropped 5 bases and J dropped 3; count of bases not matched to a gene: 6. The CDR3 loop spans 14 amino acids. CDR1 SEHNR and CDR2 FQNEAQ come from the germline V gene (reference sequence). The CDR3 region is CASSGRDRFYEQYF. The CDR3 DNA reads TGTGCCAGCAGCGGCCGGGACAGGTTCTACGAGCAGTACTTC.

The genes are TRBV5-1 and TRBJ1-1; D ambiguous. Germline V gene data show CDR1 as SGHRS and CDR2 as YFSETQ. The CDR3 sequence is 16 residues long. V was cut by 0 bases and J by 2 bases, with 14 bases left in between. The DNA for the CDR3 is TGCGCCAGCAGCTTGGCGCGGGATGGCGGTAACACTGAAGCTTTCTTT. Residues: CASSLARDGGNTEAFF.

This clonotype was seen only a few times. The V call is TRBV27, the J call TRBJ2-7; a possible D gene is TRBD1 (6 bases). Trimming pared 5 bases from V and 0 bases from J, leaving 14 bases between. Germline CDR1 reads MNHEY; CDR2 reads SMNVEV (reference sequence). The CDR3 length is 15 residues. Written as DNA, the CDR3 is TGTGCCAGCAGTCCCCTACAGGGCACCTCCTACGAGCAGTACTTC. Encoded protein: CASSPLQGTSYEQYF.

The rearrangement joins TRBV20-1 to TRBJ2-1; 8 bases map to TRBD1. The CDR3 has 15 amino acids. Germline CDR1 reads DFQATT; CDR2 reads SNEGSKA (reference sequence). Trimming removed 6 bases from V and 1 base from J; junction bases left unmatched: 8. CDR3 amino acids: CSASARTGSYNEQFF. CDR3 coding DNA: TGCAGTGCAAGCGCCAGGACAGGGTCCTACAATGAGCAGTTCTTC.

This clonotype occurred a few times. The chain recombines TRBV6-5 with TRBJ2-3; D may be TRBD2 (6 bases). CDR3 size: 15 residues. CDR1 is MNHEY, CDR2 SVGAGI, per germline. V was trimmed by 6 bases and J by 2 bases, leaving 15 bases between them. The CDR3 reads CASSVPGDPTDTQYF. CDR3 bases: TGTGCCAGCAGCGTCCCGGGGGACCCCACAGATACGCAGTATTTT.

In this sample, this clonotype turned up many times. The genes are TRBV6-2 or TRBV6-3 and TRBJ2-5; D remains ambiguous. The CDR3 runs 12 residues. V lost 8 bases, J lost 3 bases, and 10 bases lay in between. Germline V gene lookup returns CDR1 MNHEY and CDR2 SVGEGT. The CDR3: CASSPGEETQYF. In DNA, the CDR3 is TGTGCCAGCTCTCCCGGTGAAGAGACCCAGTACTTC.

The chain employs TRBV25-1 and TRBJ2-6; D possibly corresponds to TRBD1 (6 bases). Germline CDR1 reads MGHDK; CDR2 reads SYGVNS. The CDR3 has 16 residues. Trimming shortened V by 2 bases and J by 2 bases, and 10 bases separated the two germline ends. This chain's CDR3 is CASSEIRGAGANVLTF. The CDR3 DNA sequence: TGTGCCAGCAGTGAAATCAGGGGAGCTGGGGCCAACGTCCTGACTTTC.

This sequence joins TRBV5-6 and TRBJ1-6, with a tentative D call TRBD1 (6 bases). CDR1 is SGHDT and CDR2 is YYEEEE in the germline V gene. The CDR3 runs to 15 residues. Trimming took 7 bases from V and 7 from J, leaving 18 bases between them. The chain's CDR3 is CASPGSTGANSPLHF. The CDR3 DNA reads TGTGCCAGCCCAGGATCGACAGGAGCAAATTCACCCCTCCACTTT.

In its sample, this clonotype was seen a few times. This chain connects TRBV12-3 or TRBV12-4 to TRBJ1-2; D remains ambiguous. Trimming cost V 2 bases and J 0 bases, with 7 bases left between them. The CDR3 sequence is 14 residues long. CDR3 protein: CASSLRTSNYGYTF. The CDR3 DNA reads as TGTGCCAGCAGTTTAAGGACGTCTAACTATGGCTACACCTTC.

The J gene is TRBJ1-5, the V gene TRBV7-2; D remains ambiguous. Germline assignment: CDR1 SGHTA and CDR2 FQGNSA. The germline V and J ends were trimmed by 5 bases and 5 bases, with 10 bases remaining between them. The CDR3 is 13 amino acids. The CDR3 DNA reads TGTGCCAGCAGCCTAGTTTTTGATCAGCCCCAGCATTTT. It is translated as CASSLVFDQPQHF.

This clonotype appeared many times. CDR3 nucleotides: TGCGCCAGCAGCTCCCTCCCTCGGGCTTCGGGGACCTACGAGCAGTACTTC. Translating it yields CASSSLPRASGTYEQYF. The V gene is TRBV5-1, the J gene TRBJ2-7; TRBD2 might be the D (5 bases). The V gene's germline CDR1 is SGHRS and CDR2 YFSETQ. Trimming pared 3 bases from V and 2 bases from J, leaving 21 bases between. CDR3 length equals 17 residues.

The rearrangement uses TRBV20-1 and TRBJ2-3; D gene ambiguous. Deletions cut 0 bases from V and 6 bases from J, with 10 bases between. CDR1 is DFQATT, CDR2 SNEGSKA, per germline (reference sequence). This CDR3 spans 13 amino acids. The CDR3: CSARDIQVDTQYF. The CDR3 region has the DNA TGCAGTGCTAGAGATATCCAGGTCGATACGCAGTATTTT.